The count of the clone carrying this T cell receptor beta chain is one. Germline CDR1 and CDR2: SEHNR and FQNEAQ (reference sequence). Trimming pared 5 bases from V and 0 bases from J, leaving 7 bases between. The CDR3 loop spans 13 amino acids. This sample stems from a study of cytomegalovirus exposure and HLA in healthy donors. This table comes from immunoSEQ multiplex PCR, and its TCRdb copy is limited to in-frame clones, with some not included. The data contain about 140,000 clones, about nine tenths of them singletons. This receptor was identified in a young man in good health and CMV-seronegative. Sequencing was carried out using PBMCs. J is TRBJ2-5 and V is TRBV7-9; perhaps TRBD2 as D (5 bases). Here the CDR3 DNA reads TGTGCCAGCAGCCAGCGGAACCAAGAGACCCAGTACTTC. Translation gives CASSQRNQETQYF.